The table lists the clone carrying this TCR beta chain with many counts. The antigen is undetermined. The sample is drawn from a study of human T cells and chemical hapten exposure. The V end lost 3 bases, the J end lost 3 bases, and 15 bases lay between the germline ends. The length of the CDR3 is 15 residues. Germline CDR1 and CDR2: MNHEY and SMNVEV (reference sequence). TCRdb re-derived calls from the RACE reads in MiXCR, one entry per CDR3 protein. The profile shows roughly 380,000 distinct CDR3 sequences, about 6.9% of them singletons. The study, taken as a whole, reports: Expanded TCRs created a significantly greater count of big CDR3 similarity clusters than controls did.

As for time point: patch test 2, 6 weeks after DPC sensitization. Documented treatment: therapeutic diphenylcyclopropenone sensitization with weekly scalp DPC. Blood draws preceded each patch test application. V and J are TRBV27 and TRBJ2-7; tentative D call: TRBD2 (7 bases). The sequence derives from a woman aged 18-30 years with alopecia areata. Some clones in this sample may be carry-over from other donors' samples. Here the sequenced sample was whole blood, taken in connection with sensitization to the hapten diphenylcyclopropenone (DPC). The CDR3 is CASSFSVGGHYEQYF. DNA for the CDR3: TGTGCCAGCAGTTTTTCGGTGGGGGGGCACTACGAGCAGTACTTC.